The entry below describes one T cell receptor beta chain. Its specificity is not known. This sample was included in a study of shared clonotypes between healthy human individuals. Whole-study results and caveats: Lower generation probabilities were found for non-shared clonotypes than for those shared by all four donors. What limited the represented genetic and exposure-history diversity was the small number of donors.

Deep-level settings were used for running the assay. The table came from immunoSEQ multiplex PCR; TCRdb's copy has only in-frame clones and leaves some out. The data show around 610,000 clones, approximately 96% seen once. Germline V gene data show CDR1 as KGHSY and CDR2 as FQNENV. Deletions cut 4 bases from V and 0 bases from J, with 8 bases between. The CDR3 is 14 amino acids. The naive CD8 subset, CD45RO-negative cells positively selected for CCR7, excluded terminally differentiated effector memory CD45RA+ cells. The sequenced sample was naive CD8+ T cells sorted from blood. The receptor comes from a woman aged 30 to 39 in good health. The genes are TRBV16 and TRBJ2-3; D remains ambiguous. DNA for the CDR3: TGTGCCAGCAGCCTTCGAGGAAGCACAGATACGCAGTATTTT. This encodes CASSLRGSTDTQYF. The full variable domain, in which reference TRBV16 and TRBJ2-3 provide the parts outside the CDR3, is GEEVAQTPKHLVRGEGQKAKLYCAPIKGHSYVFWYQQVLKNEFKFLISFQNENVFDETGMPKERFSAKCLPNSPCSLEIQATKLEDSAVYFCASSLRGSTDTQYFGPGTRLTVL.